These 8 T cell receptor beta chains share one sample of origin, sequenced in a study of cytomegalovirus exposure and HLA in healthy donors. Clones were read by immunoSEQ multiplex PCR, and TCRdb kept only the in-frame ones, dropping some. The profile covers about 180,000 clones, with approximately 90% appearing a single time and more than 1.3% taken by the ten largest. The sample comprised PBMCs. The receptors were sampled from a woman in her 30s in good health and CMV-seronegative.

The chain links TRBV27 to TRBJ2-1, with 9 bases aligning to TRBD2. The CDR3 has 16 amino acids. Germline trimming cut 3 bases from V and 3 bases from J; bases unmatched to any gene: 6. CDR1 MNHEY and CDR2 SMNVEV come from the germline V gene (reference sequence). The CDR3 nucleotides read TGTGCCAGCAGTTTCTCGGCGGGGGGGTTCTACAATGAGCAGTTCTTC. It translates to CASSFSAGGFYNEQFF.

The chain links TRBV2 to TRBJ1-1; tentative D call: TRBD1 (5 bases). This CDR3 has 14 residues. In germline, CDR1 is SNHLY, CDR2 FYNNEI. V was trimmed by 4 bases and J by 4 bases, leaving 13 bases between them. For the CDR3, the DNA is TGTGCCAGCAGTGTTCAGGGTTACGGCACTGAAGCTTTCTTT. Protein: CASSVQGYGTEAFF.

V is TRBV4-1 and J is TRBJ2-5; 10 bases map to TRBD2. V lost 2 bases to trimming and J lost 3 bases; unmatched junction nucleotides: 0. Germline V gene lookup returns CDR1 MGHRA and CDR2 YSYEKL. The CDR3 consists of 14 residues. CDR3 amino acids: CASSQTSGEETQYF. In DNA, the CDR3 is TGCGCCAGCAGCCAAACTAGCGGGGAAGAGACCCAGTACTTC.

This chain joins TRBV27 and TRBJ1-2; the D gene is possibly TRBD1 (5 bases). Germline values: CDR1 MNHEY, CDR2 SMNVEV (reference sequence). V shed 4 bases and J shed 8 bases, with 23 bases lying between them. The CDR3 contains 16 residues. In nucleotides, the CDR3 is TGTGCCAGCAGTTCGAGTTCGGGGGTCGAATATTACGGCTACACCTTC. Translating it yields CASSSSSGVEYYGYTF.

The V call is TRBV2, the J call TRBJ1-2; D unclear. This CDR3 comprises 12 residues. The ends were cut back, 5 bases at V and 4 bases at J, with 8 bases in the middle. Germline lookup yields CDR1 SNHLY and CDR2 FYNNEI. CDR3 sequence reads: CASSPTFYGYTF. The CDR3 bases are TGTGCCAGCAGTCCTACCTTCTATGGCTACACCTTC.

V gene TRBV5-1 combines with J gene TRBJ2-1; D unresolved. V lost 8 bases and J lost 7, with 7 bases in between. CDR1 is SGHRS and CDR2 is YFSETQ in the germline V gene. This CDR3 has 10 amino acids. CDR3 sequence reads: CAREMNEQFF. In DNA form, the CDR3 reads TGCGCCAGGGAGATGAATGAGCAGTTCTTC.

With regard to this clone: Additional DNA sequences in this sample encode the identical CDR3. The V call is TRBV5-1, the J call TRBJ1-2; D gene unclear. This CDR3 contains 13 residues. The germline V and J ends were trimmed by 1 base and 5 bases, with 9 bases remaining between them. Germline V gives CDR1 SGHRS, CDR2 YFSETQ. The CDR3 DNA sequence: TGCGCCAGCAGCTTGAACAGACATTATGGCTACACCTTC. Its protein product is CASSLNRHYGYTF. The whole variable domain, remainder taken from reference TRBV5-1 and TRBJ1-2, is KAGVTQTPRYLIKTRGQQVTLSCSPISGHRSVSWYQQTPGQGLQFLFEYFSETQRNKGNFPGRFSGRQFSNSRSEMNVSTLELGDSALYLCASSLNRHYGYTFGSGTRLTVV.

The genes are TRBV2 and TRBJ1-4; tentative D call: TRBD1 (5 bases). This CDR3 is built from 13 residues. V was shortened by 9 bases and J by 4 bases, with 12 bases between the two germline ends. The V gene's germline CDR1 is SNHLY and CDR2 FYNNEI. CDR3 bases: TGTGCCAGAACCGACAGATATAATGAAAAACTGTTTTTT. Amino acid sequence: CARTDRYNEKLFF.